This T cell receptor (beta chain) was recovered during a study of T-cell memory formation after mild COVID-19. Study background: TCR clustering was largely donor specific. Points from the study as a whole: The main location of contracting CD4+ clones was CM and EM, and that of contracting CD8+ clones was EMRA. Pre-infection memory showed some responding clones, and this suggested that cross-reactive memory joined.

A word on this clonotype: Its antigen is currently unknown.

TCRdb reprocessed the 5' RACE reads via MiXCR and lists one record per CDR3 protein. Of roughly 580,000 distinct CDR3 sequences in the sample, roughly 18% were seen once. Germline trimming cut 6 bases from V and 2 bases from J; bases unmatched to any gene: 6. Germline V gene data show CDR1 as MNHEY and CDR2 as SVGAGI. This CDR3 has 15 amino acids. The clonotype originates from an adult woman who had mild COVID-19 (a few samples of this study predate the infection). Cell type and time point are not known. The chain combines TRBV6-5 with TRBJ1-2, with 10 bases fitting TRBD1. Sequencing used PBMCs or a T cell subset sorted from them (not recorded which). The DNA for the CDR3 is TGTGCCAGCAGACTGCGACAGGGGGCCAACTATGGCTACACCTTC. Protein product: CASRLRQGANYGYTF.